The sequence of this TCR beta chain was determined in a study of beta chain features in type 1 diabetes. Germline V lookup: CDR1 GTSNPN, CDR2 SVGIG (reference sequence). This CDR3 has 15 amino acids. V lost 4 bases and J 0 bases, leaving 13 bases between the germline ends. A remark on this clone: What it binds is not known.

Sorted CD4+ subsets: naive, central memory, regulatory, stem cell-like memory (CD45RO/CCR7/CD25/CD127/CD95/CD27 panel). Expressed TCRB transcripts were sequenced, since all the RNA that had been isolated was reverse transcribed. Assay: immunoSEQ multiplex PCR; the TCRdb copy retains only in-frame clones and omits some. The sample holds around 140,000 clones; roughly 10% are singletons and the top ten take around 0.75%. Study observations and caveats: For Type 1 diabetes patients, all four CD4+ subsets carried TCRB CDR3s that were moderately but significantly shorter. In type 1 diabetes patients, VDJ junctions had fewer insertions; deletions at these junctions were more frequent.

The chain is built from TRBV30 and TRBJ1-3; possible D gene TRBD1, 6 bases. The source is a man aged 25-40 years with type 1 diabetes. The material sequenced was central memory CD4+ T cells from blood. DNA of the CDR3: TGTGCCTGGAATCTCAGGACAGTCTCTGGAAACACCATATATTTT. Translation: CAWNLRTVSGNTIYF.